Given below is one T cell receptor beta chain in context. The antigen is undetermined. This sample was included in a study of shared clonotypes between healthy human individuals. Each donor was a Caucasian adult residing in Nashville, Tennessee. This CDR3 is built from 14 residues. Germline CDR1 is SGHRS and CDR2 is YFSETQ. V was shortened by 3 bases and J by 2 bases, with 8 bases between the two germline ends. Broader study findings: With few donors, the genetic and exposure-history diversity represented was limited.

Sequencing was performed with immunoSEQ multiplex PCR; in TCRdb, only in-frame clones are kept and a portion is missing. The table has 2,500,000 or so clones, approximately 94% seen once. The gene calls are TRBV5-1 and TRBJ2-2; possible D gene TRBD1, 6 bases. The receptor comes from a man younger than 30 in good health. Some clones in this sample may be carry-over from other donors' samples. The sequenced sample was naive CD4+ T cells from PBMCs. Indicated subset: CD45RA+ positively selected. The CDR3 here is CASSWGQNTGELFF. The CDR3 DNA reads TGCGCCAGCAGCTGGGGACAAAACACCGGGGAGCTGTTTTTT. Drawing the rest from reference TRBV5-1 and TRBJ2-2, the complete variable domain is KAGVTQTPRYLIKTRGQQVTLSCSPISGHRSVSWYQQTPGQGLQFLFEYFSETQRNKGNFPGRFSGRQFSNSRSEMNVSTLELGDSALYLCASSWGQNTGELFFGEGSRLTVL.